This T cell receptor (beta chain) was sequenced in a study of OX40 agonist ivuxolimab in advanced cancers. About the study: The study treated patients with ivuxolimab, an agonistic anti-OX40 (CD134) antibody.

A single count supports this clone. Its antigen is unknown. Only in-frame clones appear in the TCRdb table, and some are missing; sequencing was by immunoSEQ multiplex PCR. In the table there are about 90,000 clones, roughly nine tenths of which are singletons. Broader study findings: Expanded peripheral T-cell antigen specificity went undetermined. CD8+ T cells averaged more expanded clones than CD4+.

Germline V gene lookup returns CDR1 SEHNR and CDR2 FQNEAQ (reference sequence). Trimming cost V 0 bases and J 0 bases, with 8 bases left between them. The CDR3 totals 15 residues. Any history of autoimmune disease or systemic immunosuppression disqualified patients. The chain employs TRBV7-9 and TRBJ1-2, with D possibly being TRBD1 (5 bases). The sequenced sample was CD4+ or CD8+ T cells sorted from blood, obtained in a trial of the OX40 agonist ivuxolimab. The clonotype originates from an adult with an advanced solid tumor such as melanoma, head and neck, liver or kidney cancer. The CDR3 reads CASSLATAPNYGYTF. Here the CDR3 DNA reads TGTGCCAGCAGCTTAGCGACAGCCCCTAACTATGGCTACACCTTC. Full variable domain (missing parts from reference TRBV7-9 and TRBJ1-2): DTGVSQNPRHKITKRGQNVTFRCDPISEHNRLYWYRQTLGQGPEFLTYFQNEAQLEKSRLLSDRFSAERPKGSFSTLEIQRTEQGDSAMYLCASSLATAPNYGYTFGSGTRLTVV.